One sample yielded the 8 T cell receptor beta chains listed below, sequenced in a study of cytomegalovirus exposure and HLA in healthy donors. Primers for the PCR totalled 60 Vbeta and 13 Jbeta. Some clones are missing from TCRdb's copy, which holds only in-frame ones; the method was immunoSEQ multiplex PCR. Seen here are about 190,000 clones, more than 75% observed once, and the top ten hold roughly 13%. Sample: PBMCs. The receptors derive from a woman aged 30 to 39 in good health and CMV-seropositive.

This clone was observed a single time. J is TRBJ2-7 and V is TRBV6-5; D perhaps matches TRBD2 (7 bases). Trimming cost V 2 bases and J 3 bases, with 14 bases left between them. Germline loops: CDR1 MNHEY, CDR2 SVGAGI. The CDR3 has 15 amino acids. As DNA, the CDR3 is TGTGCCAGCAGTTACGCGGGGGCCGGATACTACGAGCAGTACTTC. It encodes CASSYAGAGYYEQYF.

The chain has TRBV6-5 and TRBJ2-7; D is undetermined. V lost 5 bases, J lost 0 bases, and 11 bases lay in between. The CDR3 spans 14 residues. Germline V CDR1 and CDR2: MNHEY, SVGAGI. The CDR3 nucleotides are TGTGCCAGCAGTAGCTTAGCAGACTCCTACGAGCAGTACTTC. Its translation is CASSSLADSYEQYF.

V gene TRBV18 combines with J gene TRBJ1-6; D is unresolved. This CDR3 is built from 13 residues. CDR1 is KGHSH and CDR2 is LQKENI in the germline V gene. V was clipped by 2 bases and J by 10 bases, with 9 bases between them. The CDR3 is CASSPEASSPLHF. The CDR3 DNA reads as TGTGCCAGCTCACCAGAGGCCTCATCACCCCTCCACTTT. Full variable domain (remainder filled in from reference TRBV18 and TRBJ1-6): NAGVMQNPRHLVRRRGQEARLRCSPMKGHSHVYWYRQLPEEGLKFMVYLQKENIIDESGMPKERFSAEFPKEGPSILRIQQVVRGDSAAYFCASSPEASSPLHFGNGTRLTVT.

This clone was picked up one time. The chain carries TRBV27 and TRBJ1-1; D perhaps matches TRBD1 (6 bases). This CDR3 has 16 residues. The V and J ends lost 6 bases and 3 bases respectively, with 20 bases between them. CDR1 and CDR2 (germline): MNHEY, SMNVEV (reference sequence). CDR3 coding DNA: TGTGCCAGCAGGGCCGGCAGGGGATGGTTAGACACTGAAGCTTTCTTT. It specifies CASRAGRGWLDTEAFF.

V gene TRBV28 combines with J gene TRBJ2-1; 7 nucleotides agree with TRBD1. Trimming cost V 7 bases and J 2 bases; bases outside gene matches: 5. Germline V gene lookup returns CDR1 MDHEN and CDR2 SYDVKM. The CDR3 extends over 14 amino acids. Here the CDR3 reads CASNPGGTYNEQFF. The CDR3, as DNA: TGTGCCAGCAATCCAGGGGGAACCTACAATGAGCAGTTCTTC.

CDR3 residues: CASSRDRGPGNTIYF. CDR3 sequence (DNA): TGTGCCAGCAGCCGTGACAGGGGGCCTGGAAACACCATATATTTT. The chain couples TRBV7-9 to TRBJ1-3; 10 nucleotides match TRBD1. V lost 5 bases, J lost 2 bases, and 3 bases stayed unmatched. Looked up from germline, CDR1 is SEHNR and CDR2 is FQNEAQ (reference sequence). The CDR3 is 15 amino acids.

The chain couples TRBV19 to TRBJ2-2, with D perhaps matching TRBD1 (6 bases). The CDR3 loop spans 14 amino acids. Trimming shortened V by 3 bases and J by 4 bases, and 9 bases separated the two germline ends. Germline-derived CDR1 and CDR2 are LNHDA and SQIVND (reference sequence). The DNA of the CDR3 is TGTGCCAGTAGTATTCAGGGGACCACCGGGGAGCTGTTTTTT. It yields the protein CASSIQGTTGELFF.

This clone was seen a few times. This chain joins TRBV13 and TRBJ2-7; tentative D call: TRBD2 (6 bases). Germline CDR1 reads PRHDT; CDR2 reads FYEKMQ (reference sequence). The CDR3 is made up of 14 amino acids. V was clipped by 1 base and J by 7 bases, with 14 bases between them. The CDR3 region has the DNA TGTGCCAGCAGCTTAGCTAGCGAGCTTGGGGAGCAGTACTTC. Amino acid sequence: CASSLASELGEQYF.